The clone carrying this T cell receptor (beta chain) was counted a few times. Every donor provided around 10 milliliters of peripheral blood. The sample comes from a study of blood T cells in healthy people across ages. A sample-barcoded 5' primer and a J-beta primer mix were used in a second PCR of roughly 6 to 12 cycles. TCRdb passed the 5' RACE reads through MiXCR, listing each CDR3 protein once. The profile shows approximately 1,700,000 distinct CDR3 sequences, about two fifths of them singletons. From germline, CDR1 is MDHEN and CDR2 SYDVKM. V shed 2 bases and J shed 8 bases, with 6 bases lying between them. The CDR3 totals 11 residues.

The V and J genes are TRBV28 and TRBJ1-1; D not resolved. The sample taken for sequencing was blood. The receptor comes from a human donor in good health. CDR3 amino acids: CASSLIREAFF. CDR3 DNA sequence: TGTGCCAGCAGTTTAATCAGAGAAGCTTTCTTT.